The clone carrying this T cell receptor (beta chain) was seen once. The antigen remains unidentified. The data were produced by immunoSEQ multiplex PCR, yet TCRdb's version contains in-frame clones alone and is incomplete. Of under 95,000 clones in the sample, around 90% were seen once. This sample is part of a study of Tregs in tolerant kidney transplant recipients. Study-wide results and limits: In tolerant patients, donor-specific Tregs outgrew total Tregs, suggesting antigen-driven expansion. Tregs expanded with activated donor B cells seemed most donor-specific.

Per the germline V gene, CDR1 is MGHDK and CDR2 is SYGVNS. V lost 7 bases and J 10 bases, leaving 17 bases between the germline ends. This CDR3 is built from 13 residues. This TCR came from a human donor who received a combined kidney and bone marrow transplant. The specimen was Tregs from blood, collected before the transplant. The J gene is TRBJ2-1, the V gene TRBV25-1; D is perhaps TRBD1 (6 bases). CDR3 in DNA: TGTGCCAGCACAAGGCAGGGGCTAGGAGAGCAGTTCTTC. Its protein is CASTRQGLGEQFF.